This TCR beta chain was identified in a study of regulatory T cells in long-lasting Graves disease. There are 15 residues in the CDR3. V dropped 5 bases and J dropped 7; count of bases not matched to a gene: 13. Germline V gene lookup returns CDR1 SGHTA and CDR2 FQGNSA. In building TCR beta libraries, iRepertoire HTBI primers were used together with Arm-PCR of CDR3 regions. TCRdb re-called the multiplex PCR reads with MiXCR, one entry per CDR3 protein. The sample shows under 350,000 distinct CDR3 sequences, 22% of them seen only once. This clonotype was found a few times. Time point given: persistent/refractory GD, antithyroid drugs over 5 years with positive TRAb. Making the TCR library involved RNA that had been extracted from PBMCs.

The receptor was isolated from a female donor with Graves disease. The sequences come from peripheral blood mononuclear cells (PBMCs), collected when the disease was refractory, from a patient treated with antithyroid drugs. The rearrangement uses TRBV7-2 and TRBJ2-7; 8 nucleotides agree with TRBD2. DNA for the CDR3: TGTGCCAGCAGCCCATCCGGGACTAGGCCGAAAGAGCAGTACTTC. Translated: CASSPSGTRPKEQYF.